Below, 26 T cell receptor beta chains from the same sample are listed, as sequenced in a study of T cells after yellow fever vaccination. TCRdb redid the calling of the 5' RACE reads with MiXCR, one entry per CDR3 protein. The data show 300,000 to 400,000 distinct CDR3 sequences, 8.5% to 9% seen once. The source material was PBMCs, sampled on the day of the first yellow fever vaccination. These TCRs come from a man aged 18 to 29 who received the YFV17D yellow fever vaccine.

This clonotype was seen a handful of times. The rearrangement uses TRBV7-9 and TRBJ2-5, with 8 positions matching TRBD2. Germline V gene data show CDR1 as SEHNR and CDR2 as FQNEAQ (reference sequence). The CDR3 spans 15 residues. The ends lost 5 bases at V and 3 bases at J; junction bases unmatched: 8. The CDR3 nucleotides read TGTGCCAGCAGCGCCGCGGGTAGCGGGGAAGAGACCCAGTACTTC. This encodes CASSAAGSGEETQYF.

There are a few counts of this clonotype. This chain links TRBV20-1 with TRBJ2-3, with 8 nucleotides matching TRBD2. J gave up 2 bases and V 2 bases, and 9 bases lay outside the gene matches. The CDR3 contains 16 residues. Germline assignment: CDR1 DFQATT and CDR2 SNEGSKA (reference sequence). The CDR3 reads CSARRRGALSTDTQYF. In DNA form, the CDR3 reads TGCAGTGCTAGAAGGCGGGGGGCCCTCTCCACAGATACGCAGTATTTT.

This clonotype was seen a handful of times. At one boundary the junction diverges from the germline segment, which might be a read error. The chain employs TRBV6-1 and TRBJ1-2; D is possibly TRBD1 (6 bases). There are 14 residues in the CDR3. Per the germline V gene, CDR1 is MNHNS and CDR2 is SASEGT. CDR3 sequence: CASREGGSNYGYTF. CDR3 coding DNA: TGTGCCAGCAGAGAAGGGGGTTCTAACTATGGCTACACCTTC.

This clonotype was found a few times. The V gene is TRBV24-1, the J gene TRBJ1-5, with no clear D. This CDR3 comprises 15 residues. V was trimmed by 4 bases and J by 8 bases, leaving 17 bases between them. The germline gives CDR1 KGHDR, CDR2 SFDVKD. In DNA, the CDR3 is TGTGCCACCAGTGAATCGGGAGGCCCAGCGGAGCCCCAGCATTTT. This codes for CATSESGGPAEPQHF.

V usage is TRBV7-9 and J usage is TRBJ1-1, with unresolved D. Trimming cost V 4 bases and J 3 bases, with 9 bases left between them. Germline values: CDR1 SEHNR, CDR2 FQNEAQ (reference sequence). The length of the CDR3 is 13 residues. The CDR3 loop is CASSSRPHTEAFF. Here the CDR3 DNA reads TGTGCCAGCAGCTCTAGGCCCCACACTGAAGCTTTCTTT.

The sample holds a few counts of this clonotype. The V call is TRBV7-2, the J call TRBJ1-4; TRBD1 matches at 7 bases. Germline CDR1 reads SGHTA; CDR2 reads FQGNSA. The CDR3 is made up of 15 amino acids. V gave up 5 bases and J gave up 5 bases; unmatched junction bases: 8. The CDR3 sequence: CASSPNRGFNEKLFF. DNA of the CDR3: TGTGCCAGCAGCCCAAACAGGGGATTCAATGAAAAACTGTTTTTT.

This clonotype was detected ten times or more. The rearrangement uses TRBV6-5 and TRBJ1-3, with TRBD1 as a possible D gene (6 bases). The CDR3 has 14 residues. The V end lost 6 bases, the J end lost 0 bases, and 9 bases lay between the germline ends. Per germline, CDR1 MNHEY and CDR2 SVGAGI. The CDR3 reads CASRPGHSGNTIYF. The CDR3 DNA reads as TGTGCCAGCAGGCCGGGACACTCTGGAAACACCATATATTTT.

The chain has TRBV7-8 and TRBJ2-1; D might be TRBD1 (5 bases). Trimming shortened V by 3 bases and J by 7 bases, and 10 bases separated the two germline ends. The CDR3 length is 13 residues. Germline assignment: CDR1 SGHVS and CDR2 FQNEAQ. The CDR3 is CASSFIRGNEQFF. In DNA form, the CDR3 reads TGTGCCAGCAGCTTCATTAGGGGTAATGAGCAGTTCTTC.

This chain connects TRBV4-1 to TRBJ1-5; D possibly corresponds to TRBD1 (6 bases). CDR3 length equals 16 residues. Germline V gives CDR1 MGHRA, CDR2 YSYEKL. V was pared by 4 bases and J by 6 bases, with 19 bases between. Here the CDR3 DNA reads TGCGCCAGCAGCCCAGGTCCGGGACAAACAGCTCAGCCCCAGCATTTT. Protein: CASSPGPGQTAQPQHF.

There are a few counts of this clonotype. This sequence joins TRBV2 and TRBJ2-2; TRBD1 agrees at 9 bases. The CDR3 sequence is 15 residues long. V lost 8 bases and J lost 7; bases outside the gene matches: 11. CDR1 and CDR2 from the germline V gene are SNHLY and FYNNEI. CDR3 sequence (DNA): TGTGCCAGCGCCGCTGGACAGGGGATGGTCGGGGAGCTGTTTTTT. Protein: CASAAGQGMVGELFF.

This clonotype was detected ten times or more. V gene TRBV12-3 or TRBV12-4 combines with J gene TRBJ2-2; perhaps TRBD2 as D (5 bases). Trimming shortened V by 3 bases and J by 5 bases, and 10 bases separated the two germline ends. CDR3 length: 14 residues. The CDR3 here is CASSLGPGTGELFF. Written as DNA, the CDR3 is TGTGCCAGCAGTTTGGGTCCGGGGACCGGGGAGCTGTTTTTT.

This clonotype appeared a few times. This chain joins TRBV11-2 and TRBJ1-3; D gene uncertain. The germline V gene has CDR1 SGHAT and CDR2 FQNNGV. Trimming took 1 base from V and 2 from J, leaving 12 bases between them. This CDR3 spans 16 amino acids. This CDR3 is CASSLGRGRTGNTIYF. DNA of the CDR3: TGTGCCAGCAGCTTAGGAAGAGGGAGAACTGGAAACACCATATATTTT.

The chain recombines TRBV2 with TRBJ1-1; unclear D gene. The germline V gene has CDR1 SNHLY and CDR2 FYNNEI. Between the trimmed V and J ends, which lost 7 bases and 1 base, there was a span of 10 bases. This CDR3 is built from 13 residues. Written as DNA, the CDR3 is TGTGCCAGCATCCGGGGATGGAACACTGAAGCTTTCTTT. Its protein is CASIRGWNTEAFF.

This clonotype came up many times. V gene TRBV7-9 combines with J gene TRBJ1-2, with 7 bases fitting TRBD1. The CDR3 loop spans 14 amino acids. Germline V gene sequence: CDR1 SEHNR, CDR2 FQNEAQ (reference sequence). With 7 bases clipped from V and 4 bases from J, the junction kept 9 bases outside the gene matches. The CDR3 DNA reads as TGTGCCAGCACCACCCCGACAGGGCCCTATGGCTACACCTTC. This codes for CASTTPTGPYGYTF.

The chain couples TRBV7-9 to TRBJ2-1; D tentatively reads TRBD1 or TRBD2 (7 bases each). Between the trimmed V and J ends, which lost 1 base and 9 bases, there was a span of 19 bases. This CDR3 comprises 16 residues. Germline CDR1 is SEHNR and CDR2 is FQNEAQ (reference sequence). As DNA, the CDR3 is TGTGCCAGCAGCTTAGATGCAGGGGGGGAGCCGTCTGAGCAGTTCTTC. Its translation is CASSLDAGGEPSEQFF. The variable domain in full, with the rest retrieved from reference TRBV7-9 and TRBJ2-1, is DTGVSQNPRHKITKRGQNVTFRCDPISEHNRLYWYRQTLGQGPEFLTYFQNEAQLEKSRLLSDRFSAERPKGSFSTLEIQRTEQGDSAMYLCASSLDAGGEPSEQFFGPGTRLTVL.

This clonotype was seen a handful of times. The chain links TRBV7-8 to TRBJ2-7, with TRBD2 matching over 8 bases. The germline V gene encodes CDR1 SGHVS and CDR2 FQNEAQ. The CDR3 totals 15 residues. The V and J ends lost 4 bases and 2 bases, in that order; junction bases with no gene match: 7. DNA for the CDR3: TGTGCCAGCAGCTCCTACGGGGGGGGAGCCTACGAGCAGTACTTC. Protein product: CASSSYGGGAYEQYF. The full variable domain, in which reference TRBV7-8 and TRBJ2-7 provide the parts outside the CDR3, is GAGVSQSPRYKVAKRGQDVALRCDPISGHVSLFWYQQALGQGPEFLTYFQNEAQLDKSGLPSDRFFAERPEGSVSTLKIQRTQQEDSAVYLCASSSYGGGAYEQYFGPGTRLTVT.

V usage is TRBV3-1 and J usage is TRBJ2-7, with D maybe TRBD2 (5 bases). This CDR3 contains 15 residues. V was shortened by 3 bases and J by 1 base, with 13 bases between the two germline ends. Looked up from germline, CDR1 is LGHDT and CDR2 is YNNKEL (reference sequence). The CDR3 spells CASSQSMRVSYEQYF. In DNA form, the CDR3 reads TGTGCCAGCAGCCAGTCTATGAGGGTGTCCTACGAGCAGTACTTC.

This clonotype was recorded a few times. The J gene is TRBJ2-7, the V gene TRBV5-1, with 8 bases aligning to TRBD1. The CDR3 is made up of 15 amino acids. After removal of 2 bases from V and 4 bases from J, the junction contained 8 bases not matched to a gene. The germline gives CDR1 SGHRS, CDR2 YFSETQ. CDR3 in amino acids: CASSFGRTGFYEQYF. DNA of the CDR3: TGCGCCAGCAGCTTTGGCCGGACAGGGTTTTACGAGCAGTACTTC.

This clonotype was detected a few times. The genes are TRBV10-3 and TRBJ2-7, with a tentative D call TRBD1 (6 bases). The CDR3 consists of 14 residues. V dropped 6 bases and J dropped 0 bases, with 12 bases sitting between them. Germline V gene data show CDR1 as ENHRY and CDR2 as SYGVKD. CDR3 in amino acids: CAIRGTPNSYEQYF. CDR3 sequence (DNA): TGTGCCATCAGAGGGACACCCAACTCCTACGAGCAGTACTTC.

This clonotype was observed a few times. V is TRBV5-6 and J is TRBJ2-7; possibly TRBD1 or TRBD2 for D (5 bases each). Trimming cost V 3 bases and J 3 bases, with 16 bases left between them. This CDR3 comprises 15 residues. Germline CDR1 reads SGHDT; CDR2 reads YYEEEE. The CDR3 reads CASSSGPGPRYEQYV. The CDR3 DNA is TGTGCCAGCAGCTCCGGACCGGGACCCCGCTACGAGCAGTACGTC.

This clonotype appeared a few times. The chain joins TRBV9 to TRBJ2-2; D may correspond to TRBD1 or TRBD2 (5 bases each). Trimming pared 0 bases from V and 6 bases from J, leaving 6 bases between. Germline CDR1 and CDR2: SGDLS and YYNGEE. CDR3 size: 13 residues. CDR3 DNA: TGTGCCAGCAGCGTAGTGGGGGCCGGGGAGCTGTTTTTT. This sequence encodes CASSVVGAGELFF.

CDR3 in DNA: TGTGCCAGCAGTCCCTTAGCGGGGGAGAACTACGAGCAGTACTTC. Translated: CASSPLAGENYEQYF. The chain has TRBV6-1 and TRBJ2-7; 9 positions agree with TRBD2. Germline CDR1 is MNHNS and CDR2 is SASEGT. The CDR3 has 15 amino acids. J lost 3 bases, V lost 5 bases, and 8 bases had no gene match.

This clonotype has a count of ten or more. J is TRBJ2-3 and V is TRBV7-2; D unresolved. This CDR3 is built from 12 residues. Trimming took off 0 bases at V and 6 bases at J, with 4 bases between the two ends. Germline CDR1 SGHTA, CDR2 FQGNSA. CDR3 in amino acids: CASSLAPDTQYF. Written as DNA, the CDR3 is TGTGCCAGCAGCTTAGCACCGGATACGCAGTATTTT. Drawing the rest from reference TRBV7-2 and TRBJ2-3, the complete variable domain is GAGVSQSPSNKVTEKGKDVELRCDPISGHTALYWYRQSLGQGLEFLIYFQGNSAPDKSGLPSDRFSAERTGGSVSTLTIQRTQQEDSAVYLCASSLAPDTQYFGPGTRLTVL.

There are many counts of this clonotype. The CDR3, as DNA: TGTGCCAGCAGTTACTCGTCCAAGAACTATGGCTACACCTTC. The encoded protein is CASSYSSKNYGYTF. V gene TRBV6-5 combines with J gene TRBJ1-2; D is unclear. The V end was cut by 0 bases, the J end by 2 bases, with 7 bases between. This CDR3 spans 14 amino acids. Germline CDR1 reads MNHEY; CDR2 reads SVGAGI.

This clonotype appeared a few times. V gene TRBV20-1 combines with J gene TRBJ1-2; TRBD1 is a possible D gene (5 bases). CDR3 length: 13 residues. Germline loops: CDR1 DFQATT, CDR2 SNEGSKA (reference sequence). With 1 base removed from V and 6 bases from J, the gap between germline ends came to 12 bases. In nucleotides, the CDR3 is TGCAGTGCTAGAGCACAGGAGGAAAATGGCTACACCTTC. This encodes CSARAQEENGYTF.

In its sample, this clonotype was seen a few times. This sequence joins TRBV10-2 and TRBJ2-2, with 12 bases aligning to TRBD2. The J segment lost 7 bases and the V segment lost 8 bases, leaving 8 bases of the junction unmatched. The CDR3 is 15 residues long. Germline CDR1 reads WSHSY; CDR2 reads SAAADI. The CDR3 DNA sequence: TGCGCCAGCCGAACTAGCGGGGGGCCGGGCGGGGAGCTGTTTTTT. It specifies CASRTSGGPGGELFF.